The 28 T cell receptor beta chains in this list originate from one sample, sequenced in a study of PD-1 blockade in classical Hodgkin lymphoma. There was relapse after autologous stem cell transplantation in every patient, and there was variation in brentuximab vedotin exposure. Produced via immunoSEQ multiplex PCR; TCRdb's table is partial and in-frame only. The sample consists of 43,000 or so clones, more than 70% of them appearing once. The input for sequencing was peripheral blood mononuclear cells (PBMCs), taken at baseline. The source of these receptors is a human donor with classical Hodgkin lymphoma.

V and J are TRBV29-1 and TRBJ2-5, with 7 positions matching TRBD1. This CDR3 comprises 13 residues. Germline-derived CDR1 and CDR2 are SQVTM and ANQGSEA. V dropped 4 bases and J dropped 4; count of bases not matched to a gene: 6. The CDR3 reads CSVGGGEGETQYF. CDR3 in DNA: TGCAGCGTTGGAGGGGGCGAAGGAGAGACCCAGTACTTC.

V gene TRBV19 combines with J gene TRBJ2-7, with a tentative D call TRBD1 (7 bases). The V end lost 5 bases, the J end lost 7 bases, and 21 bases lay between the germline ends. The CDR3 is 15 amino acids. In germline, CDR1 is LNHDA, CDR2 SQIVND (reference sequence). This CDR3 is CASSPSPRGAEEQYF. The CDR3 DNA reads as TGTGCCAGTAGTCCGTCCCCCAGGGGGGCGGAGGAGCAGTACTTC. The whole variable domain, filled in from reference TRBV19 and TRBJ2-7, reads DGGITQSPKYLFRKEGQNVTLSCEQNLNHDAMYWYRQDPGQGLRLIYYSQIVNDFQKGDIAEGYSVSREKKESFPLTVTSAQKNPTAFYLCASSPSPRGAEEQYFGPGTRLTVT.

The rearrangement links TRBV5-1 to TRBJ2-2, with TRBD2 identical over 13 bases. Trimming took 2 bases from V and 6 from J; bases not matched to a gene: 4. CDR1 and CDR2 from the germline V gene are SGHRS and YFSETQ. The CDR3 spans 16 residues. CDR3 sequence (DNA): TGCGCCAGCAGCTTCGGACTAGCGGGGGTACCCGGGGAGCTGTTTTTT. The encoded protein is CASSFGLAGVPGELFF.

V and J are TRBV11-2 and TRBJ1-1; D is unclear. The length of the CDR3 is 13 residues. CDR1 SGHAT and CDR2 FQNNGV come from the germline V gene. Trimming stripped 2 bases from V and 6 bases from J, with 10 bases between. CDR3 region: CASSLSDGPEAFF. The CDR3 DNA sequence: TGTGCCAGCAGCTTAAGCGATGGGCCTGAAGCTTTCTTT.

The chain combines TRBV14 with TRBJ1-1; D gene unclear. The CDR3 loop spans 12 amino acids. Germline V lookup: CDR1 SGHDN, CDR2 FVKESK. Deletions cut 0 bases from V and 11 bases from J, with 10 bases between. Here the CDR3 reads CASSQDRLVAFF. In DNA, the CDR3 is TGTGCCAGCAGCCAAGATCGGTTGGTGGCTTTCTTT.

The V and J genes are TRBV28 and TRBJ2-1, with 10 bases matching TRBD2. The CDR3 loop spans 22 amino acids. The V and J ends lost 3 bases and 0 bases, in that order; junction bases with no gene match: 20. The germline CDR1 and CDR2 sequences are MDHEN and SYDVKM. Here the CDR3 reads CASSFFRGTGGSGRLSYNEQFF. The CDR3 DNA reads as TGTGCCAGCAGTTTCTTTCGAGGGACAGGAGGTAGCGGGAGGCTCTCCTACAATGAGCAGTTCTTC.

The chain combines TRBV6-1 with TRBJ2-7; TRBD2 agrees at 7 bases. The CDR3 consists of 15 residues. Germline CDR1 is MNHNS and CDR2 is SASEGT. Trimming removed 1 base from V and 4 bases from J; junction bases left unmatched: 7. The DNA of the CDR3 is TGTGCCAGCAGTGAAGAGGGAGGGGCAGGGTACGAGCAGTACTTC. Its translation: CASSEEGGAGYEQYF.

The chain is built from TRBV5-4 and TRBJ2-6, with D perhaps matching TRBD1 (6 bases). The CDR3 extends over 15 amino acids. The V end was cut by 4 bases, the J end by 2 bases, with 10 bases between. The germline CDR1 and CDR2 sequences are SGHNT and YYREEE (reference sequence). CDR3 nucleotide sequence: TGTGCCAGCAGCCAATCAGGGGCTGGGGCCAACGTCCTGACTTTC. Residues: CASSQSGAGANVLTF.

The rearrangement joins TRBV28 to TRBJ2-7, with 16 bases aligning to TRBD2. Germline assignment: CDR1 MDHEN and CDR2 SYDVKM. CDR3 size: 18 residues. V was clipped by 5 bases and J by 6 bases; unmatched bases: 13. CDR3 amino acids: CASSTNPGLAGGPSEQYF. CDR3 DNA: TGTGCCAGCAGTACAAACCCGGGACTAGCGGGGGGGCCGAGCGAGCAGTACTTC. Filled out from reference TRBV28 and TRBJ2-7, the complete variable domain reads DVKVTQSSRYLVKRTGEKVFLECVQDMDHENMFWYRQDPGLGLRLIYFSYDVKMKEKGDIPEGYSVSREKKERFSLILESASTNQTSMYLCASSTNPGLAGGPSEQYFGPGTRLTVT.

V usage is TRBV11-2 and J usage is TRBJ1-3, with D possibly matching TRBD1 (6 bases). CDR1 is SGHAT, CDR2 FQNNGV, per germline. V was trimmed by 5 bases and J by 0 bases, leaving 17 bases between them. The CDR3 loop spans 17 amino acids. The CDR3 DNA reads TGTGCCAGCAGCCAGAACGGACAGCTAAGCTCTGGAAACACCATATATTTT. Protein: CASSQNGQLSSGNTIYF.

The V gene is TRBV10-3, the J gene TRBJ1-2, with 7 bases matching TRBD1. The length of the CDR3 is 13 residues. Germline assignment: CDR1 ENHRY and CDR2 SYGVKD. V lost 11 bases to trimming and J lost 3 bases; unmatched junction nucleotides: 9. Here the CDR3 reads CAASGTDYYGYTF. CDR3 in DNA: TGTGCCGCCTCCGGGACAGACTACTATGGCTACACCTTC.

The chain links TRBV27 to TRBJ2-1, with D possibly being TRBD1 or TRBD2 (6 bases each). CDR1 MNHEY and CDR2 SMNVEV come from the germline V gene (reference sequence). Between the trimmed V and J ends, which lost 7 bases and 4 bases, there was a span of 8 bases. This CDR3 region has 12 residues. The DNA for the CDR3 is TGTGCCAGCACGGGGGCTTACAATGAGCAGTTCTTC. This encodes CASTGAYNEQFF.

The chain recombines TRBV2 with TRBJ2-3, with D tentatively TRBD2 (5 bases). Germline V gene sequence: CDR1 SNHLY, CDR2 FYNNEI. This CDR3 contains 11 residues. Trimming shortened V by 8 bases and J by 4 bases, and 7 bases separated the two germline ends. CDR3 sequence: CASYGADTQYF. The DNA for the CDR3 is TGTGCCAGCTACGGGGCAGATACGCAGTATTTT.

CDR3 sequence reads: CASSSRASGNNEQFF. The CDR3 nucleotides are TGTGCCAGCAGTAGTCGGGCTAGCGGTAACAATGAGCAGTTCTTC. The chain joins TRBV27 to TRBJ2-1, with TRBD2 matching 7 bases. CDR1 is MNHEY and CDR2 is SMNVEV in the germline V gene (reference sequence). This CDR3 is built from 15 residues. J lost 5 bases, V lost 5 bases, and 9 bases had no gene match.

The chain is built from TRBV29-1 and TRBJ2-7, with D perhaps assigned TRBD1 or TRBD2 (5 bases each). Trimming took 6 bases from V and 3 from J, leaving 15 bases between them. The CDR3 is 13 amino acids. The germline V gene encodes CDR1 SQVTM and CDR2 ANQGSEA. The CDR3 loop reads CSVNRDGYYEQYF. The CDR3 DNA is TGCAGCGTCAACCGGGACGGGTACTACGAGCAGTACTTC.

The V and J genes are TRBV14 and TRBJ2-3; D gene uncertain. Germline CDR1 reads SGHDN; CDR2 reads FVKESK. The CDR3 is 13 residues long. V was cut by 5 bases and J by 2 bases, with 8 bases left in between. In DNA, the CDR3 is TGTGCCAGCAGCTCCCGTTTCACAGATACGCAGTATTTT. Protein product: CASSSRFTDTQYF.

The chain couples TRBV6-5 to TRBJ2-5, with 7 positions matching TRBD2. Germline V CDR1 and CDR2: MNHEY, SVGAGI. This CDR3 spans 14 amino acids. Trimming removed 8 bases from V and 1 base from J; junction bases left unmatched: 7. The CDR3 is CASATGGGQETQYF. CDR3 bases: TGTGCCAGCGCGACTGGGGGGGGCCAAGAGACCCAGTACTTC.

The chain links TRBV6-4 to TRBJ2-3, with 9 nucleotides matching TRBD2. Trimming cost V 4 bases and J 1 base; bases outside gene matches: 0. Germline-derived CDR1 and CDR2 are MRHNA and SNTAGT. The CDR3 is 14 amino acids. CDR3 DNA: TGTGCCAGCAGTGCTAGCGGGGGCACAGATACGCAGTATTTT. It specifies CASSASGGTDTQYF.

The V call is TRBV18, the J call TRBJ1-1, with D possibly being TRBD1 (5 bases). With 2 bases removed from V and 5 bases from J, the gap between germline ends came to 12 bases. The length of the CDR3 is 14 residues. The germline V gene has CDR1 KGHSH and CDR2 LQKENI. The CDR3 coding sequence is TGTGCCAGCTCACCAGACGCTAGGGGAACTGAAGCTTTCTTT. Translating gives CASSPDARGTEAFF.

This chain uses TRBV9 with TRBJ2-3, with D possibly TRBD2 on 6 matching bases. This CDR3 is 11 amino acids long. V was pared by 7 bases and J by 3 bases, with 6 bases between. Per the germline V gene, CDR1 is SGDLS and CDR2 is YYNGEE. CDR3 protein: CASGRTDTQYF. CDR3 DNA: TGTGCCAGCGGGAGGACAGATACGCAGTATTTT.

J is TRBJ1-1 and V is TRBV6-5; perhaps TRBD1 as D (5 bases). CDR1 is MNHEY and CDR2 is SVGAGI in the germline V gene. The V end was cut by 8 bases, the J end by 11 bases, with 15 bases between. CDR3 size: 11 residues. CDR3 coding DNA: TGTGCCAGCCTTGGGGCTGGGTCCGCTTTCTTT. It specifies CASLGAGSAFF.

This clone has just one count. The chain links TRBV5-4 to TRBJ2-7; no firm D call. This CDR3 spans 14 amino acids. Germline V gene lookup returns CDR1 SGHNT and CDR2 YYREEE (reference sequence). V dropped 0 bases and J dropped 4 bases, with 11 bases sitting between them. Written as DNA, the CDR3 is TGTGCCAGCAGCTTGGCCCCCCAGCAGTACGAGCAGTACTTC. Its protein product is CASSLAPQQYEQYF.

The chain is built from TRBV2 and TRBJ1-6; no clear D. This CDR3 comprises 13 residues. Looked up from germline, CDR1 is SNHLY and CDR2 is FYNNEI. Trimming pared 6 bases from V and 6 bases from J, leaving 9 bases between. CDR3 DNA: TGTGCCAGCAGCCGGCCTCCTAATTCACCCCTCCACTTT. Translated, it gives CASSRPPNSPLHF.

J is TRBJ2-5 and V is TRBV21-1. TRBV21-1 is described as a pseudogene. This CDR3 region has 15 residues. CDR3 loop: CASSPRGRLQETQYF. Here the CDR3 DNA reads TGTGCCAGCAGCCCCCGGGGACGGTTACAAGAGACCCAGTACTTC.

The chain is built from TRBV27 and TRBJ2-7; either TRBD1 or TRBD2 may supply D (5 bases each). V was cut by 5 bases and J by 4 bases, with 12 bases left in between. This CDR3 has 13 residues. Per germline, CDR1 MNHEY and CDR2 SMNVEV (reference sequence). The CDR3 is CASSRDGPYEQYF. The CDR3 DNA sequence: TGTGCCAGCAGTCGGGACGGTCCGTACGAGCAGTACTTC.

The chain has TRBV5-1 and TRBJ2-7; the match to TRBD1 covers 9 bases. Germline CDR1 is SGHRS and CDR2 is YFSETQ. V was clipped by 4 bases and J by 9 bases; unmatched bases: 11. CDR3 length: 14 residues. CDR3 sequence reads: CASSPGQGDLRQYF. The CDR3 DNA reads as TGCGCCAGCAGCCCGGGACAGGGAGACCTACGGCAGTACTTC.

This chain connects TRBV28 to TRBJ1-5; 10 bases align to TRBD1. Germline V gene lookup returns CDR1 MDHEN and CDR2 SYDVKM. V lost 5 bases, J lost 6 bases, and 7 bases stayed unmatched. There are 15 residues in the CDR3. CDR3 sequence reads: CASSRRTGGFQPQHF. In DNA, the CDR3 is TGTGCCAGCAGTCGACGGACAGGGGGTTTTCAGCCCCAGCATTTT.

The rearrangement joins TRBV5-6 to TRBJ1-1, with TRBD1 as a possible D gene (5 bases). V was clipped by 0 bases and J by 1 base, with 19 bases between them. Germline assignment: CDR1 SGHDT and CDR2 YYEEEE. The CDR3 has 18 amino acids. The CDR3 loop is CASSLANLGGWKNTEAFF. The CDR3 coding sequence is TGTGCCAGCAGCTTGGCCAATCTCGGGGGGTGGAAGAACACTGAAGCTTTCTTT.